The T cell receptor beta chain under discussion was sequenced for a study of cytomegalovirus exposure and HLA in healthy donors. 13 Jbeta primers and 60 Vbeta primers were used for the PCR. The repertoire was sequenced with immunoSEQ multiplex PCR; TCRdb's copy has only in-frame clones and lacks some. The sample lists under 200,000 clones, about 84% occurring once. V lost 4 bases, J lost 0 bases, and 13 bases stayed unmatched. Germline V gene sequence: CDR1 SGHNT, CDR2 YYREEE (reference sequence). The CDR3 is 17 residues long. Of note for this clone: Its antigen is unidentified.

Study-wide results and caveats: The study listed some 160 cytomegalovirus-associated TCR beta chains. The number of N-insertions in an Asian-associated ancestry cluster was reportedly below the approximately 680-donor mean in a later analysis.

The material sequenced was PBMCs. V is TRBV5-4 and J is TRBJ2-7, with 7 positions matching TRBD2. The clonotype was recovered from a man aged 50 or older in good health and CMV-seronegative. This CDR3 is CASSRALGRGSSYEQYF. CDR3 sequence (DNA): TGTGCCAGCAGCCGAGCACTTGGGCGGGGGAGCTCCTACGAGCAGTACTTC.